The 20 T cell receptor beta chains below were found in one sample sequenced in a study of cytomegalovirus exposure and HLA in healthy donors. PCR used 60 Vbeta primers and 13 Jbeta primers. Clones were sequenced by immunoSEQ multiplex PCR, and TCRdb holds only the in-frame ones, with some missing. The repertoire has about 140,000 clones, 70% to 80% of them found once; the top ten carry 8.8%. The sequencing input was PBMCs. The source is a woman between 50 and 59 years old in good health and CMV-seropositive.

The chain uses TRBV2 and TRBJ1-2; 7 positions agree with TRBD1. This CDR3 is built from 14 residues. CDR1 and CDR2 from the germline V gene are SNHLY and FYNNEI. The ends lost 6 bases at V and 2 bases at J; junction bases unmatched: 6. CDR3 nucleotides: TGTGCCAGCAGCGACAGGGTCATGAACTATGGCTACACCTTC. Translated: CASSDRVMNYGYTF. Full variable domain (rest looked up from reference TRBV2 and TRBJ1-2): EPEVTQTPSHQVTQMGQEVILRCVPISNHLYFYWYRQILGQKVEFLVSFYNNEISEKSEIFDDQFSVERPDGSNFTLKIRSTKLEDSAMYFCASSDRVMNYGYTFGSGTRLTVV.

In its sample, this clone was seen once. The V gene is TRBV2, the J gene TRBJ2-5, with 7 bases aligning to TRBD2. The CDR3 contains 13 residues. The junction had 7 bases not matched to a gene; V was cut back by 7 bases and J by 5 bases. Germline assignment: CDR1 SNHLY and CDR2 FYNNEI. The CDR3 here is CASNWEGGETQYF. CDR3 nucleotides: TGTGCCAGCAATTGGGAGGGAGGGGAGACCCAGTACTTC.

The table lists this clone with a count of one. Here the CDR3 DNA reads TGTGCCAGTAGTATGTCTGCAGGGGCCACAGATACGCAGTATTTT. The encoded protein is CASSMSAGATDTQYF. The rearrangement uses TRBV19 and TRBJ2-3, with D possibly TRBD1 on 6 matching bases. The germline V gene encodes CDR1 LNHDA and CDR2 SQIVND (reference sequence). Trimming took 3 bases from V and 2 from J, leaving 12 bases between them. The CDR3 is 15 residues long.

The genes are TRBV18 and TRBJ1-2; 7 bases align to TRBD1. Germline CDR1 is KGHSH and CDR2 is LQKENI. J was trimmed by 5 bases and V by 3 bases; bases with no gene match: 3. The length of the CDR3 is 13 residues. The CDR3 protein is CASSPTGEYGYTF. The CDR3 bases are TGTGCCAGCTCACCCACAGGGGAATATGGCTACACCTTC.

V and J are TRBV29-1 and TRBJ2-3; 12 bases are a match to TRBD2. Germline V gene lookup returns CDR1 SQVTM and CDR2 ANQGSEA. CDR3 length equals 14 residues. Trimming took 5 bases from V and 4 from J; bases not matched to a gene: 4. The CDR3 loop reads CSVSSGGAADTQYF. In DNA, the CDR3 is TGCAGCGTTTCTAGCGGGGGGGCTGCAGATACGCAGTATTTT.

The rearrangement uses TRBV11-2 and TRBJ2-1; D unresolved. CDR1 and CDR2 (germline): SGHAT, FQNNGV. With 5 bases removed from V and 2 bases from J, the gap between germline ends came to 10 bases. CDR3 length equals 14 residues. DNA for the CDR3: TGTGCCAGCAGCCCTAGATTGGCCTACAATGAGCAGTTCTTC. This translates into CASSPRLAYNEQFF. Combining the CDR3 with reference TRBV11-2 and TRBJ2-1 gives the whole variable domain EAGVAQSPRYKIIEKRQSVAFWCNPISGHATLYWYQQILGQGPKLLIQFQNNGVVDDSQLPKDRFSAERLKGVDSTLKIQPAKLEDSAVYLCASSPRLAYNEQFFGPGTRLTVL.

This clone was detected a few times. DNA of the CDR3: TGTGCCAGCAGTTTACTACAGGGGGGACATGGCTACACCTTC. It encodes CASSLLQGGHGYTF. V usage is TRBV28 and J usage is TRBJ1-2, with 8 positions matching TRBD1. The CDR3 runs 14 residues. Germline V gene sequence: CDR1 MDHEN, CDR2 SYDVKM. With V trimmed by 2 bases and J by 6 bases, 5 bases remained unmatched.

The chain recombines TRBV5-4 with TRBJ2-5, with 11 nucleotides matching TRBD2. This CDR3 comprises 16 residues. V dropped 0 bases and J dropped 5; count of bases not matched to a gene: 6. Germline loops: CDR1 SGHNT, CDR2 YYREEE (reference sequence). CDR3 sequence (DNA): TGTGCCAGCAGCTTGGGTAGCGGGGGGGCCCGGGAGACCCAGTACTTC. This translates into CASSLGSGGARETQYF.

The chain employs TRBV30 and TRBJ2-7, with 7 bases that match TRBD2. V shed 3 bases, J shed 2 bases, and the junction held 10 bases outside the gene matches. Germline values: CDR1 GTSNPN, CDR2 SVGIG (reference sequence). The CDR3 has 15 amino acids. CDR3 protein: CAWSPGGRTPYEQYF. The CDR3 coding sequence is TGTGCCTGGAGCCCCGGGGGGAGGACCCCCTACGAGCAGTACTTC.

V usage is TRBV28 and J usage is TRBJ2-1, with D maybe TRBD2 (6 bases). The V and J ends lost 6 bases and 5 bases respectively, with 23 bases between them. The CDR3 extends over 17 amino acids. Per the germline V gene, CDR1 is MDHEN and CDR2 is SYDVKM. The CDR3 loop reads CASSPYGLSEINNEQFF. In DNA, the CDR3 is TGTGCCAGCAGCCCTTACGGACTATCCGAGATCAACAATGAGCAGTTCTTC.

Note on this clone: Other DNA sequences within the sample encode an identical CDR3. The rearrangement uses TRBV6-5 and TRBJ2-2, with 7 bases identical to TRBD1. Per germline, CDR1 MNHEY and CDR2 SVGAGI. This CDR3 contains 12 residues. V was pared by 11 bases and J by 5 bases, with 5 bases of the junction left unmatched. CDR3 sequence: CASGRGTGELFF. Written as DNA, the CDR3 is TGTGCCTCCGGCAGGGGGACCGGGGAGCTGTTTTTT.

The chain joins TRBV28 to TRBJ2-7; D unresolved. Germline values: CDR1 MDHEN, CDR2 SYDVKM. With 6 bases removed from V and 2 bases from J, the gap between germline ends came to 5 bases. The CDR3 length is 11 residues. The CDR3 nucleotides read TGTGCCAGCAGGCGTACCTACGAGCAGTACTTC. Translated: CASRRTYEQYF.

V usage is TRBV25-1 and J usage is TRBJ2-7; 9 nucleotides match TRBD1. V lost 4 bases, J lost 6 bases, and 7 bases stayed unmatched. The CDR3 totals 14 residues. Per the germline V gene, CDR1 is MGHDK and CDR2 is SYGVNS. In DNA, the CDR3 is TGTGCCAGCAGTGTAACCGGGACAGGGAGCGAGCAGTACTTC. Its protein is CASSVTGTGSEQYF.

The chain combines TRBV6-1 with TRBJ2-5; TRBD2 might be the D (5 bases). This CDR3 has 15 residues. Between the trimmed V and J ends, which lost 4 bases and 1 base, there was a span of 13 bases. Germline assignment: CDR1 MNHNS and CDR2 SASEGT. CDR3 amino acids: CASSGEGWSQETQYF. CDR3 DNA sequence: TGTGCCAGCAGTGGAGAGGGTTGGAGCCAAGAGACCCAGTACTTC.

The chain links TRBV28 to TRBJ1-1, with D uncertain. The CDR3 sequence is 14 residues long. The V gene lost 3 bases and the J gene lost 1 base, with 9 bases spanning the gap. Germline V gene data show CDR1 as MDHEN and CDR2 as SYDVKM. The CDR3 DNA follows: TGTGCCAGCAGTTTCAGAATGCAGAACACTGAAGCTTTCTTT. It translates to CASSFRMQNTEAFF. Drawing the rest from reference TRBV28 and TRBJ1-1, the complete variable domain is DVKVTQSSRYLVKRTGEKVFLECVQDMDHENMFWYRQDPGLGLRLIYFSYDVKMKEKGDIPEGYSVSREKKERFSLILESASTNQTSMYLCASSFRMQNTEAFFGQGTRLTVV.

This clone turned up a few times. V is TRBV4-3 and J is TRBJ2-5, with D maybe TRBD1 (6 bases). V gave up 4 bases and J gave up 5 bases, with 17 bases separating them. The CDR3 is made up of 15 amino acids. From germline, CDR1 is LGHNA and CDR2 YSLEER. CDR3 sequence (DNA): TGCGCCAGCAGCCTGGGGGCCGGATCTCTGGAGACCCAGTACTTC. As protein: CASSLGAGSLETQYF.

This clone was detected only a few times. The genes are TRBV28 and TRBJ1-1; no firm D call. The CDR3 sequence is 12 residues long. CDR1 is MDHEN and CDR2 is SYDVKM in the germline V gene. Trimming stripped 6 bases from V and 8 bases from J, with 13 bases between. In nucleotides, the CDR3 is TGTGCCAGCAGCCCCCCCCTTGTGGAAGCTTTCTTT. It is translated as CASSPPLVEAFF.

The chain carries TRBV12-5 and TRBJ2-5; 7 bases line up with TRBD1. V was pared by 4 bases and J by 0 bases, with 14 bases of the junction left unmatched. The germline CDR1 and CDR2 sequences are LGHNT and FRNRAP. The CDR3 sequence is 18 residues long. CDR3 sequence (DNA): TGTGCTAGTGGTTCAACCAGGGGGACGGGCCCGTACCAAGAGACCCAGTACTTC. It yields the protein CASGSTRGTGPYQETQYF. Combining the CDR3 with reference TRBV12-5 and TRBJ2-5 gives the whole variable domain DARVTQTPRHKVTEMGQEVTMRCQPILGHNTVFWYRQTMMQGLELLAYFRNRAPLDDSGMPKDRFSAEMPDATLATLKIQPSEPRDSAVYFCASGSTRGTGPYQETQYFGPGTRLLVL.

The chain combines TRBV30 with TRBJ1-1; D ambiguous. V lost 1 base, J lost 1 base, and 4 bases lay in between. Germline assignment: CDR1 GTSNPN and CDR2 SVGIG (reference sequence). The CDR3 loop spans 12 amino acids. The CDR3, as DNA: TGTGCCTGGAGTGGAGCGAACACTGAAGCTTTCTTT. Protein: CAWSGANTEAFF.

This sequence joins TRBV6-5 and TRBJ2-5; TRBD2 aligns across 7 bases. This CDR3 has 13 amino acids. The germline gives CDR1 MNHEY, CDR2 SVGAGI. V gave up 3 bases and J gave up 11 bases; unmatched junction bases: 9. The CDR3 bases are TGTGCCAGCAGTTATATCCTACGGGGGGAGCAGTACTTC. Its translation is CASSYILRGEQYF.